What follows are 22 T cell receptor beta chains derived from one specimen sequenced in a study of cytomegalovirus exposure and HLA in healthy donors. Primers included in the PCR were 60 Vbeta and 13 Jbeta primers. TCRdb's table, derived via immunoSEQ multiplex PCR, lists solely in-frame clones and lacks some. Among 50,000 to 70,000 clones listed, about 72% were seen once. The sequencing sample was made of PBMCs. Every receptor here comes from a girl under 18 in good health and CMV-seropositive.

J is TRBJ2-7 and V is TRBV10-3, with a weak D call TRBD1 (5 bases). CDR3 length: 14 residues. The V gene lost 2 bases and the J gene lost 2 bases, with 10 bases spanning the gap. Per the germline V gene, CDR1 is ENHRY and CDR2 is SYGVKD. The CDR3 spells CAISEQDSTYEQYF. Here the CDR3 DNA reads TGTGCCATCAGTGAGCAAGACAGCACCTACGAGCAGTACTTC.

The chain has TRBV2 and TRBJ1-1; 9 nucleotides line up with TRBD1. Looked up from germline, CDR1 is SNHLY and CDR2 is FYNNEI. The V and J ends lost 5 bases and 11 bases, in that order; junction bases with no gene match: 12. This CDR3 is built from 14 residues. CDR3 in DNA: TGTGCCAGCAGTCCCGGGACAGGGCATGAGAAGGCTTTCTTT. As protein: CASSPGTGHEKAFF.

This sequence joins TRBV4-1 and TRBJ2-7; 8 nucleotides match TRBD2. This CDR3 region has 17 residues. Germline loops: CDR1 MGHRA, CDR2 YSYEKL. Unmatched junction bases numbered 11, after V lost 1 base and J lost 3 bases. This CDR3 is CASSQVVRTSLYYEQYF. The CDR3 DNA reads TGCGCCAGCAGCCAAGTAGTGCGGACTAGCCTTTACTACGAGCAGTACTTC.

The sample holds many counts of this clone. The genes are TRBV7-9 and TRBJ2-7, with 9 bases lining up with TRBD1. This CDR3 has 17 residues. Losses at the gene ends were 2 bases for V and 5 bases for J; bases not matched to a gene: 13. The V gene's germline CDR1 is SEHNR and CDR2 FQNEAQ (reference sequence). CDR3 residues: CASSLPRQGGSGNEQYF. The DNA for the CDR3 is TGTGCCAGCAGCTTACCCAGACAGGGGGGTTCCGGGAACGAGCAGTACTTC.

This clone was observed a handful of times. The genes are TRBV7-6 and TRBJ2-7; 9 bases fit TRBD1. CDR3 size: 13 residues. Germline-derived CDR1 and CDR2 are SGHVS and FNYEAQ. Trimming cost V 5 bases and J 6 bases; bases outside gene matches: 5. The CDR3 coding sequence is TGTGCCAGCAGCGCCGGGACAGGGTTCGAGCAGTACTTC. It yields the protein CASSAGTGFEQYF.

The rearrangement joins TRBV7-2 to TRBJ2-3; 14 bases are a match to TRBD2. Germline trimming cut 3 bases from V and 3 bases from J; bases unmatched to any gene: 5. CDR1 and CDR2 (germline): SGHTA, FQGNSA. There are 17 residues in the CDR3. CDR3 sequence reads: CASSFYGTSGSTDTQYF. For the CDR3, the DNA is TGTGCCAGCAGCTTCTACGGGACTAGCGGGAGTACAGATACGCAGTATTTT.

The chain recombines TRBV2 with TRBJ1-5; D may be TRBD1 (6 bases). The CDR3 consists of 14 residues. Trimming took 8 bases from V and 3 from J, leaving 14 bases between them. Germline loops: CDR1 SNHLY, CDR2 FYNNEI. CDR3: CASRGDIVNQPQHF. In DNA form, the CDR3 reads TGTGCCAGCCGAGGGGACATTGTCAATCAGCCCCAGCATTTT.

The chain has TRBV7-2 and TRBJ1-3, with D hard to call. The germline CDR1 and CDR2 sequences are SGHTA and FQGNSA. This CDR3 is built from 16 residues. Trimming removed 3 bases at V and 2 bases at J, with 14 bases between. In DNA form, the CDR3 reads TGTGCCAGCAGCTTTAATGATGCGGGGACTGGAAACACCATATATTTT. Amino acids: CASSFNDAGTGNTIYF.

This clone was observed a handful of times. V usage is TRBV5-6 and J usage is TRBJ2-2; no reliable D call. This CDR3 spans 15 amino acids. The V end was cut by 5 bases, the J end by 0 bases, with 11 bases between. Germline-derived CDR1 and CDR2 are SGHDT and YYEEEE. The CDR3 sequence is CASRSRFANTGELFF. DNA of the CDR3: TGTGCCAGCAGGTCGCGATTCGCGAACACCGGGGAGCTGTTTTTT.

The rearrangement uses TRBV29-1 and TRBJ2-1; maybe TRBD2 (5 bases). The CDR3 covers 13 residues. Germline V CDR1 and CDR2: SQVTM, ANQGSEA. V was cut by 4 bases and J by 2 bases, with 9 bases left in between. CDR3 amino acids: CSVGAGTYNEQFF. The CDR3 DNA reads TGCAGCGTTGGGGCGGGTACCTACAATGAGCAGTTCTTC.

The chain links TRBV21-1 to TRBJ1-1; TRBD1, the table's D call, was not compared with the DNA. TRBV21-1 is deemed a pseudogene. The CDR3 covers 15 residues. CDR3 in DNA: TGTGCCAGCAGCGGCCGACAGGGGAGGAGAGACGAAGCTTTCTTT. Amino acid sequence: CASSGRQGRRDEAFF.

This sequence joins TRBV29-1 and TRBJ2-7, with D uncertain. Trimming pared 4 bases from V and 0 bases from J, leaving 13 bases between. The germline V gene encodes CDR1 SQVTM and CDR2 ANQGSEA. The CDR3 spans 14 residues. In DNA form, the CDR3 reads TGCAGCGTTGCCCCAGGTGTCGGCTCCTACGAGCAGTACTTC. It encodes CSVAPGVGSYEQYF.

CDR3 in DNA: TGTGCCAGCAGTTACCCCCGGACAGGGGGCGGCGAGCAGTACTTC. Translating gives CASSYPRTGGGEQYF. V usage is TRBV6-5 and J usage is TRBJ2-7, with 11 bases fitting TRBD1. The junction had 6 bases not matched to a gene; V was cut back by 2 bases and J by 6 bases. Germline V lookup: CDR1 MNHEY, CDR2 SVGAGI. The CDR3 sequence is 15 residues long.

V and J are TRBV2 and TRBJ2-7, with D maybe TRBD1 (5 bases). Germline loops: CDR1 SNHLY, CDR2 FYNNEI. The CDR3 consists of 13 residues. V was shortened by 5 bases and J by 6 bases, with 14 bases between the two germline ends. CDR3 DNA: TGTGCCAGCAGTATAGACACAGGTCGCGAGCAGTACTTC. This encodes CASSIDTGREQYF. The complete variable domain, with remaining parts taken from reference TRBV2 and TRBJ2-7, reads EPEVTQTPSHQVTQMGQEVILRCVPISNHLYFYWYRQILGQKVEFLVSFYNNEISEKSEIFDDQFSVERPDGSNFTLKIRSTKLEDSAMYFCASSIDTGREQYFGPGTRLTVT.

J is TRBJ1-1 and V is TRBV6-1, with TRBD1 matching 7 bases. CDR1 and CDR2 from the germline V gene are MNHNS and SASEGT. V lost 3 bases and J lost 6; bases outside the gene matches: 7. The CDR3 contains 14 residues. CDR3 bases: TGTGCCAGCAGTGAGGGGACAGCCAGGTCTGAAGCTTTCTTT. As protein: CASSEGTARSEAFF.

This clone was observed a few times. The CDR3 nucleotides are TGTGCCAGCAGTTGGGGCCCCCGGGGGTTCAACGAGCAGTACTTC. This translates into CASSWGPRGFNEQYF. The chain uses TRBV28 and TRBJ2-7; the D gene is possibly TRBD2 (6 bases). This CDR3 has 15 amino acids. V lost 4 bases to trimming and J lost 5 bases, with 18 bases between them. Germline CDR1 is MDHEN and CDR2 is SYDVKM.

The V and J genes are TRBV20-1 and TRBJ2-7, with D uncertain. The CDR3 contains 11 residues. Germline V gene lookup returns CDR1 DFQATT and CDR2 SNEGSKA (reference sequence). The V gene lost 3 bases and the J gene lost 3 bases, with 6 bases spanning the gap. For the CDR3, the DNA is TGCAGTGCTAGGGCCCTCTACGAGCAGTACTTC. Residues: CSARALYEQYF.

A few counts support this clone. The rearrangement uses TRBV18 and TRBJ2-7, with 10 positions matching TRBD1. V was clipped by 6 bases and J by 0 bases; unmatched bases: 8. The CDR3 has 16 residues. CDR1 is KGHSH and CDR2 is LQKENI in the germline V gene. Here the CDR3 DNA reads TGTGCCAGCTCGTCTCCGGGACAGGGGTCCTCCTACGAGCAGTACTTC. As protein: CASSSPGQGSSYEQYF. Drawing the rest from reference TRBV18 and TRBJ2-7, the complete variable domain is NAGVMQNPRHLVRRRGQEARLRCSPMKGHSHVYWYRQLPEEGLKFMVYLQKENIIDESGMPKERFSAEFPKEGPSILRIQQVVRGDSAAYFCASSSPGQGSSYEQYFGPGTRLTVT.

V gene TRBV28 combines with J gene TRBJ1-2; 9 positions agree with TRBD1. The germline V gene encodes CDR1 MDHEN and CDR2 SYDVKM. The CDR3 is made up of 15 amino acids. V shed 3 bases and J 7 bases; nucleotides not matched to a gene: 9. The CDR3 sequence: CASSFFWTGECGYTF. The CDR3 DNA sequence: TGTGCCAGCAGTTTTTTTTGGACAGGGGAATGTGGCTACACCTTC.

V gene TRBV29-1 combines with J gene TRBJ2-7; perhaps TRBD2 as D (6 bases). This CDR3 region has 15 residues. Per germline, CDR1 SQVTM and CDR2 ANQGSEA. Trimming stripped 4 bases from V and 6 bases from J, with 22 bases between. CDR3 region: CSVVFDWRLGVEQYF. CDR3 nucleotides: TGCAGCGTTGTGTTCGATTGGAGACTAGGGGTCGAGCAGTACTTC.

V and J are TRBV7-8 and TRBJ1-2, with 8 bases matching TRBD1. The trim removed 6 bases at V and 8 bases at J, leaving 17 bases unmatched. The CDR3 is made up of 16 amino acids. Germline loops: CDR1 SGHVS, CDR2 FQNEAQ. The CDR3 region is CASRSIPGGATKGYTF. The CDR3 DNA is TGTGCCAGCAGATCTATTCCAGGGGGCGCGACAAAGGGCTACACCTTC.

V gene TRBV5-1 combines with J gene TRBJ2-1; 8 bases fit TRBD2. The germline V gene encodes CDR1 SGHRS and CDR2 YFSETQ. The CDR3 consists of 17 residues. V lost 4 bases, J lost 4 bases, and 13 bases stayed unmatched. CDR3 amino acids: CASSVTPPAGGYNEQFF. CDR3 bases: TGCGCCAGCAGCGTCACTCCCCCCGCGGGGGGATACAATGAGCAGTTCTTC.